Shown below are 22 T cell receptor beta chains from a single sample sequenced in a study of blood T cell repertoires in COVID-19. Produced via immunoSEQ multiplex PCR; TCRdb's table is partial and in-frame only. The table shows about 100,000 clones, with 88% occurring only once. Source material: peripheral blood. These receptors came from a man in his fifties or sixties with active or convalescent COVID-19.

The chain employs TRBV6-1 and TRBJ2-1, with 7 positions matching TRBD1. V shed 1 base, J shed 8 bases, and the junction held 5 bases outside the gene matches. CDR3 size: 14 residues. CDR1 MNHNS and CDR2 SASEGT come from the germline V gene. DNA of the CDR3: TGTGCCAGCAGTGAAGAGACAGGGTGGGATGAGCAGTTCTTC. Protein product: CASSEETGWDEQFF.

This chain links TRBV5-1 with TRBJ1-2; D is ambiguous. Germline lookup yields CDR1 SGHRS and CDR2 YFSETQ. CDR3 length equals 15 residues. V was trimmed by 4 bases and J by 7 bases, leaving 20 bases between them. This chain's CDR3 is CASSPRGLAAVGYTF. In DNA, the CDR3 is TGCGCCAGCAGCCCCAGAGGTCTAGCTGCCGTTGGCTACACCTTC.

The chain joins TRBV27 to TRBJ2-7; 10 positions match TRBD2. Germline assignment: CDR1 MNHEY and CDR2 SMNVEV (reference sequence). V was clipped by 1 base and J by 3 bases; unmatched bases: 3. The CDR3 spans 15 residues. The CDR3 DNA reads as TGTGCCAGCAGTTTATTCGCTAGCGGGAGCTACGAGCAGTACTTC. As protein: CASSLFASGSYEQYF.

This clone was recorded once. The chain links TRBV28 to TRBJ2-7, with D possibly matching TRBD2 (6 bases). The V end lost 6 bases, the J end lost 6 bases, and 18 bases lay between the germline ends. The CDR3 runs 14 residues. Germline values: CDR1 MDHEN, CDR2 SYDVKM. CDR3 nucleotide sequence: TGTGCCAGCAGCTTAGGTTCGGGGGTATCCGAGCAGTACTTC. It specifies CASSLGSGVSEQYF.

The count of this clone is one. The chain is built from TRBV6-5 and TRBJ2-1; 9 bases line up with TRBD1. Germline values: CDR1 MNHEY, CDR2 SVGAGI. CDR3 size: 13 residues. Trimming took 10 bases from V and 9 from J; bases not matched to a gene: 10. The CDR3 nucleotides are TGTGCCACGGAGAGCACAGGGGGCGGTGAGCAGTTCTTC. Translated, it gives CATESTGGGEQFF.

This chain connects TRBV6-2 or TRBV6-3 to TRBJ2-7, with 9 nucleotides matching TRBD2. Trimming at V came to 0 bases and at J to 1 base, leaving 7 bases not matched to a gene. CDR1 and CDR2 (germline): MNHEY, SVGEGT. The CDR3 has 17 amino acids. This CDR3 reads CASSYSLLAGSSYEQYF. The CDR3 DNA follows: TGTGCCAGCAGTTACTCCCTACTAGCGGGCTCATCCTACGAGCAGTACTTC.

The chain uses TRBV28 and TRBJ2-1, with a weak D call TRBD1 (5 bases). CDR1 MDHEN and CDR2 SYDVKM come from the germline V gene. The length of the CDR3 is 17 residues. Trimming left V 5 bases short and J 7 bases short, with 24 bases between. The CDR3 nucleotides are TGTGCCAGCAGTCCACAGGATGTAGCTCCGAACATGAATGAGCAGTTCTTC. This sequence encodes CASSPQDVAPNMNEQFF.

The chain carries TRBV3-1 (or the pseudogene TRBV3-2) and TRBJ1-2; 11 bases align to TRBD1. The length of the CDR3 is 17 residues. Germline V gene sequence: CDR1 LGHDT, CDR2 YNNKEL (reference sequence). V shed 0 bases and J 5 bases; nucleotides not matched to a gene: 8. CDR3 protein: CASSQDLGTGGLYGYTF. The CDR3 region has the DNA TGTGCCAGCAGCCAAGATCTTGGGACAGGGGGTCTTTATGGCTACACCTTC.

The chain combines TRBV3-1 (or the pseudogene TRBV3-2) with TRBJ2-1, with D possibly TRBD1 on 6 matching bases. Germline V gene lookup returns CDR1 LGHDT and CDR2 YNNKEL (reference sequence). This CDR3 is built from 18 residues. Trimming shortened V by 0 bases and J by 6 bases, and 21 bases separated the two germline ends. The CDR3 protein is CASSQDLIGRGSVNEQFF. Written as DNA, the CDR3 is TGTGCCAGCAGCCAAGATCTAATAGGCAGGGGAAGCGTCAATGAGCAGTTCTTC.

CDR3 DNA: TGTGCCAGCAGCTTAGGGCCAGGGGGCTGGCAAGAGACCCAGTACTTC. This sequence encodes CASSLGPGGWQETQYF. The chain carries TRBV7-8 and TRBJ2-5; 8 nucleotides line up with TRBD1. This CDR3 has 16 residues. Trimming at V came to 1 base and at J to 2 bases, leaving 6 bases not matched to a gene. Germline-derived CDR1 and CDR2 are SGHVS and FQNEAQ.

V gene TRBV7-9 combines with J gene TRBJ2-2; 10 bases line up with TRBD1. The CDR3 has 17 amino acids. Germline V gives CDR1 SEHNR, CDR2 FQNEAQ (reference sequence). Trimming removed 5 bases from V and 6 bases from J; junction bases left unmatched: 12. CDR3 sequence (DNA): TGTGCCAGCAGCCGGGAGTTGGGGACAGGGGTTGCCGGGGAGCTGTTTTTT. Translated, it gives CASSRELGTGVAGELFF.

The chain links TRBV27 to TRBJ1-3; D call uncertain. In germline, CDR1 is MNHEY, CDR2 SMNVEV (reference sequence). Trimming took off 4 bases at V and 2 bases at J, with 21 bases between the two ends. This CDR3 is built from 18 residues. CDR3 loop: CASSSLTPGRRPGNTIYF. The CDR3 DNA reads as TGTGCCAGCAGTTCGCTTACTCCGGGTCGGAGGCCTGGAAACACCATATATTTT.

This chain joins TRBV5-1 and TRBJ2-7; 14 bases line up with TRBD2. The CDR3 is 19 residues long. The germline CDR1 and CDR2 sequences are SGHRS and YFSETQ. V was clipped by 4 bases and J by 2 bases; unmatched bases: 14. Here the CDR3 reads CASSLRRGLAGVNTYEQYF. The DNA of the CDR3 is TGCGCCAGCAGCCTGAGAAGGGGACTAGCGGGAGTTAATACCTACGAGCAGTACTTC.

The chain has TRBV18 and TRBJ1-2; TRBD1 agrees at 11 bases. This CDR3 region has 15 residues. Trimming took 0 bases from V and 8 from J; bases not matched to a gene: 5. Per germline, CDR1 KGHSH and CDR2 LQKENI. The CDR3 is CASSPPGQGGYGYTF. The CDR3 bases are TGTGCCAGCTCACCACCGGGACAGGGGGGGTACGGCTACACCTTC. The variable domain in full, completed from reference TRBV18 and TRBJ1-2, reads NAGVMQNPRHLVRRRGQEARLRCSPMKGHSHVYWYRQLPEEGLKFMVYLQKENIIDESGMPKERFSAEFPKEGPSILRIQQVVRGDSAAYFCASSPPGQGGYGYTFGSGTRLTVV.

This chain connects TRBV7-9 to TRBJ2-5, with TRBD1 matching 9 bases. The CDR3 is 15 residues long. V trimming: 0 bases; J trimming: 4 bases; junction bases outside the gene matches: 3. Germline V gives CDR1 SEHNR, CDR2 FQNEAQ (reference sequence). The CDR3 nucleotides are TGTGCCAGCAGCTTAGCGGGACAGGGCCCAGAGACCCAGTACTTC. Amino acids: CASSLAGQGPETQYF.

This sequence joins TRBV27 and TRBJ1-6; TRBD1 is a possible D gene (5 bases). With 0 bases removed from V and 9 bases from J, the gap between germline ends came to 15 bases. The germline CDR1 and CDR2 sequences are MNHEY and SMNVEV (reference sequence). The CDR3 runs to 16 residues. The CDR3 bases are TGTGCCAGCAGTTTATCGGGAAACGGGGGGGGTTCACCCCTCCACTTT. This codes for CASSLSGNGGGSPLHF.

The rearrangement links TRBV5-5 to TRBJ2-7, with D tentatively TRBD2 (6 bases). The CDR3 has 14 residues. Trimming stripped 1 base from V and 3 bases from J, with 11 bases between. In germline, CDR1 is SGHKS, CDR2 YYEKEE (reference sequence). CDR3 protein: CASSLYSGVYEQYF. CDR3 DNA: TGTGCCAGCAGCTTGTATAGCGGAGTCTACGAGCAGTACTTC.

The chain links TRBV9 to TRBJ2-2; D remains ambiguous. Between the trimmed V and J ends, which lost 3 bases and 5 bases, there was a span of 5 bases. CDR3 size: 12 residues. Germline CDR1 reads SGDLS; CDR2 reads YYNGEE. The DNA for the CDR3 is TGTGCCAGCAGCGGAGAAACCGGGGAGCTGTTTTTT. Protein product: CASSGETGELFF. Full variable domain (missing parts from reference TRBV9 and TRBJ2-2): DSGVTQTPKHLITATGQRVTLRCSPRSGDLSVYWYQQSLDQGLQFLIQYYNGEERAKGNILERFSAQQFPDLHSELNLSSLELGDSALYFCASSGETGELFFGEGSRLTVL.

V and J are TRBV28 and TRBJ1-5, with D possibly matching TRBD1 (6 bases). The V gene lost 3 bases and the J gene lost 3 bases, with 12 bases spanning the gap. Per germline, CDR1 MDHEN and CDR2 SYDVKM. This CDR3 contains 15 residues. CDR3 sequence: CASSFQGHDNQPQHF. The CDR3 bases are TGTGCCAGCAGTTTTCAGGGACATGACAATCAGCCCCAGCATTTT.

This rearrangement joins TRBV7-6 to TRBJ2-3, with TRBD1 as a possible D gene (6 bases). The CDR3 has 15 amino acids. Between the trimmed V and J ends, which lost 5 bases and 1 base, there was a span of 13 bases. Germline V gene data show CDR1 as SGHVS and CDR2 as FNYEAQ. The CDR3 DNA follows: TGTGCCAGCAGCCCGGGTGGGGGCGGCACAGATACGCAGTATTTT. Translation gives CASSPGGGGTDTQYF.

The V and J genes are TRBV7-9 and TRBJ2-7, with 11 bases matching TRBD2. Trimming cost V 1 base and J 2 bases; bases outside gene matches: 4. The CDR3 length is 16 residues. CDR1 is SEHNR, CDR2 FQNEAQ, per germline (reference sequence). The DNA of the CDR3 is TGTGCCAGCAGCTTAGGCGGACTAGCGGGCACCTACGAGCAGTACTTC. It codes for CASSLGGLAGTYEQYF.

This clone was seen only once. V gene TRBV5-6 combines with J gene TRBJ2-1; a possible D gene is TRBD2 (5 bases). CDR3 size: 14 residues. CDR1 SGHDT and CDR2 YYEEEE come from the germline V gene. Trimming removed 4 bases at V and 9 bases at J, with 17 bases between. CDR3 loop: CASSHGLGKGEQFF. The CDR3 DNA follows: TGTGCCAGCAGCCACGGACTCGGCAAGGGTGAGCAGTTCTTC. The full variable domain, with the rest looked up from reference TRBV5-6 and TRBJ2-1, is DAGVTQSPTHLIKTRGQQVTLRCSPKSGHDTVSWYQQALGQGPQFIFQYYEEEERQRGNFPDRFSGHQFPNYSSELNVNALLLGDSALYLCASSHGLGKGEQFFGPGTRLTVL.